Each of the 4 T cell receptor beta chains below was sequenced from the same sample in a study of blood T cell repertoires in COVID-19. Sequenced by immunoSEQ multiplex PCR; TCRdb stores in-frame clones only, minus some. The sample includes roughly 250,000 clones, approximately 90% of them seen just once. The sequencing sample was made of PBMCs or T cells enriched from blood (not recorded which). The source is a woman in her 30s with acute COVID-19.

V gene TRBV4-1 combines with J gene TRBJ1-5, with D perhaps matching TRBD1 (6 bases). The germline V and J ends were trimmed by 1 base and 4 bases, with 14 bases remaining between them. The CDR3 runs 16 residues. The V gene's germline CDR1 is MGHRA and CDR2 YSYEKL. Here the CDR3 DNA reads TGCGCCAGCAGCCAAGTTCCCGAAGGGGGAAATCAGCCCCAGCATTTT. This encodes CASSQVPEGGNQPQHF.

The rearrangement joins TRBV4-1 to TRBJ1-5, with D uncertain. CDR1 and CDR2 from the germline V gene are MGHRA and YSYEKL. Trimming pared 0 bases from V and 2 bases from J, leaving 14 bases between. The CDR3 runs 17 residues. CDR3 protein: CASSQDRGPDGNQPQHF. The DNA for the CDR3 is TGCGCCAGCAGCCAAGACCGCGGGCCGGACGGCAATCAGCCCCAGCATTTT.

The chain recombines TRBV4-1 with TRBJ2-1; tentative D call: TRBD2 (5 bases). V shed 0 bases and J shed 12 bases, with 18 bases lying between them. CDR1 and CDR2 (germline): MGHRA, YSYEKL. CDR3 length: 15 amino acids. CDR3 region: CASSQDIIGLRVQFF. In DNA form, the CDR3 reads TGCGCCAGCAGCCAAGACATAATAGGACTTCGGGTGCAGTTCTTC.

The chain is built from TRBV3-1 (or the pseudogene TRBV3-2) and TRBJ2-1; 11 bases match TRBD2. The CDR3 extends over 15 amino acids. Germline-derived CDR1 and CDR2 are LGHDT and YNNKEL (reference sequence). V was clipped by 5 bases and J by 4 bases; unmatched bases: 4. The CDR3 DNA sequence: TGTGCCAGCAGCTACGGGACTAGCGGTTACAATGAGCAGTTCTTC. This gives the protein CASSYGTSGYNEQFF.